This T cell receptor (beta chain) was captured in a study of cytomegalovirus exposure and HLA in healthy donors. Whole-study context: An earlier analysis identified 95 million to 120 million unique TCR beta sequences in about 179 million T cells. Some 85 million unique TCRs from HLA-typed donors were held in an early data release.

The CDR3 extends over 17 amino acids. The V end lost 5 bases, the J end lost 5 bases, and 22 bases lay between the germline ends. Per germline, CDR1 SNHLY and CDR2 FYNNEI. The PCR was carried out with 60 Vbeta primers and 13 Jbeta primers. Assay: immunoSEQ multiplex PCR; the TCRdb copy retains only in-frame clones and omits some. The top ten hold about 1.8% of the sample, which has 120,000 or so clones, about four fifths seen once. The study, taken as a whole, reports: Indistinguishable V segments, including TRBV6-2 and TRBV6-3, were excluded. A later analysis found TCR association rates differed by HLA locus, highest for DRB1 and lowest for HLA-C.

For this clone: Its antigen is as yet unknown.

The chain has TRBV2 and TRBJ2-1; tentative D call: TRBD2 (6 bases). Sequences were obtained from PBMCs. This clonotype originated in a man aged 18-30 years in good health and CMV-seronegative. The CDR3 region is CASSPFAKGLPNNEQFF. The CDR3 DNA sequence: TGTGCCAGCAGTCCCTTTGCTAAAGGACTACCTAACAATGAGCAGTTCTTC.